This passage covers 3 T cell receptor beta chains from one sample sequenced in a study of control samples from healthy donors and cancer patients. Clones were sequenced by immunoSEQ multiplex PCR, and TCRdb holds only the in-frame ones, with some missing. The sample lists 95,000 to 150,000 clones, around nine tenths occurring once. Sequencing input: blood. These receptors originate from a man between 25 and 39 years old in good health.

This chain links TRBV11-3 with TRBJ2-3; D possibly corresponds to TRBD1 (5 bases). The CDR3 loop spans 16 amino acids. Germline CDR1 is SGHNT and CDR2 is YENEEA. V was pared by 1 base and J by 2 bases, with 13 bases between. As DNA, the CDR3 is TGTGCCAGCAGCTTAGTAGCAGGGTCCCTCACAGATACGCAGTATTTT. It yields the protein CASSLVAGSLTDTQYF.

This clone has just a few counts. J is TRBJ1-1 and V is TRBV10-3; the D gene is possibly TRBD1 (5 bases). The germline gives CDR1 ENHRY, CDR2 SYGVKD. This CDR3 contains 16 residues. Trimming cost V 0 bases and J 4 bases, with 15 bases left between them. CDR3 sequence: CAISESRSGLVTEAFF. In DNA form, the CDR3 reads TGTGCCATCAGTGAGTCACGGTCAGGGTTGGTCACTGAAGCTTTCTTT.

The chain has TRBV12-3 or TRBV12-4 and TRBJ2-3; no clear D gene. V was shortened by 5 bases and J by 6 bases, with 6 bases between the two germline ends. This CDR3 comprises 11 residues. In DNA, the CDR3 is TGTGCCAGCAGTCCGGCCGATACGCAGTATTTT. Translated: CASSPADTQYF.